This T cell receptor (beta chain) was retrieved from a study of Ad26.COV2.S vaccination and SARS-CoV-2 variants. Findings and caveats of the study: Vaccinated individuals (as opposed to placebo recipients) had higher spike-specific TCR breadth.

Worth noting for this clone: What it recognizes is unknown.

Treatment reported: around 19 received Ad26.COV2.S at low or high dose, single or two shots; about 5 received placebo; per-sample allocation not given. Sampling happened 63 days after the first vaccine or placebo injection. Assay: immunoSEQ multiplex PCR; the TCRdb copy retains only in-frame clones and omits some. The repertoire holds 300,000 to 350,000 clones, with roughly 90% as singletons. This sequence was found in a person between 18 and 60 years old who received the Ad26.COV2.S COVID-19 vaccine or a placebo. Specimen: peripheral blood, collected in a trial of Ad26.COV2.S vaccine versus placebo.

The CDR3 protein is CASSATNYGYTF. The DNA of the CDR3 is TGTGCCAGCAGCGCGACTAACTATGGCTACACCTTC. This chain connects TRBV7-9 to TRBJ1-2, with D uncertain. The V end was cut by 5 bases, the J end by 0 bases, with 4 bases between. This CDR3 has 12 residues. Germline CDR1 SEHNR, CDR2 FQNEAQ (reference sequence). The complete variable domain, with remaining parts taken from reference TRBV7-9 and TRBJ1-2, reads DTGVSQNPRHKITKRGQNVTFRCDPISEHNRLYWYRQTLGQGPEFLTYFQNEAQLEKSRLLSDRFSAERPKGSFSTLEIQRTEQGDSAMYLCASSATNYGYTFGSGTRLTVV.